The following is a T cell receptor (beta chain) sequence with its context. Its target is not known. The germline V gene encodes CDR1 MDHEN and CDR2 SYDVKM. The CDR3 runs 12 residues. With 2 bases removed from V and 9 bases from J, the gap between germline ends came to 10 bases. This sample is drawn from a study of Ad26.COV2.S vaccination and SARS-CoV-2 variants. As for the study in general: Ad26.COV2.S shots went into the muscle once or twice, 56 days apart.

Whole-study results and caveats: Relative to placebo recipients, vaccine recipients exhibited elevated spike-specific TCR breadth.

TCRdb's table, derived via immunoSEQ multiplex PCR, lists solely in-frame clones and lacks some. The profile shows 350,000 to 500,000 clones, around nine tenths of them singletons. Treatment meaning: roughly 18 received Ad26.COV2.S at low or high dose, single or two shots; roughly 5 received placebo; per-sample allocation not given. Samples came from day 63 after the first vaccine or placebo injection. Spike of the Wuhan-strain SARS-CoV-2 was expressed by an Ad26 vector, which formed the vaccine. The chain joins TRBV28 to TRBJ1-1; D may be TRBD1 (5 bases). The sample in question was peripheral blood, obtained in a trial of Ad26.COV2.S vaccine versus placebo. The sequence came from a person aged 18 to 59 who received the Ad26.COV2.S COVID-19 vaccine or a placebo. The CDR3 coding sequence is TGTGCCAGCAGTTTAGGGACTCTTCAAGCTTTCTTT. This codes for CASSLGTLQAFF.